This T cell receptor (beta chain) was observed in a study of blood T cells in healthy people across ages. Notes on the study in general: The study found more naive CD4+ cells and higher diversity in long-lived than aged donors.

This clonotype was detected ten times or more. Its target is not known. Next came a second PCR, run for roughly 7 to 12 cycles, which used a sample-barcoded 5' primer along with a J-beta primer mix. In TCRdb, the 5' RACE reads were re-called with MiXCR into one record per CDR3 protein. Here the sample spans 710,000 or so distinct CDR3 sequences, about 30% being singletons. Germline V lookup: CDR1 SGDLS, CDR2 YYNGEE. The V gene lost 10 bases and the J gene lost 4 bases, with 20 bases spanning the gap. The CDR3 has 14 amino acids. Peripheral blood, around 10 milliliters per donor, was collected. Per-sample yields of isolated PBMCs were at least 7 million.

Source material: blood. The V gene is TRBV9, the J gene TRBJ1-2, with a weak D call TRBD1 (5 bases). This TCR was sampled from a woman older than 75 in good health. The CDR3 nucleotides are TGTGCCGGGATTGAGGGGTTTAAGATCTATGGCTACACCTTC. Protein product: CAGIEGFKIYGYTF.